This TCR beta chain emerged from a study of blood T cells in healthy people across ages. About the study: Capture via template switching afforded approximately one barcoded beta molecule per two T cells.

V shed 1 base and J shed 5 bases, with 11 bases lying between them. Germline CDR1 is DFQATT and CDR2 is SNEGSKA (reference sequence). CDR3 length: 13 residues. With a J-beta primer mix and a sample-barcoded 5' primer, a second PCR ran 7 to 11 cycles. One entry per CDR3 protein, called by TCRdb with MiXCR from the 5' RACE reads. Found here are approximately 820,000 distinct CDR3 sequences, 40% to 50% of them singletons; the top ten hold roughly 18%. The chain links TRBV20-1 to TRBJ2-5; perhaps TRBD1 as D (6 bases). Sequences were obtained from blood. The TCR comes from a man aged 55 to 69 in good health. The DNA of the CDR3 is TGCAGTGCTAGAGTAGGGGGTCCCGAGACCCAGTACTTC. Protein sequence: CSARVGGPETQYF.